This T cell receptor (beta chain) was captured in a study of cytotoxic CD8 clonotypes in ibrutinib-treated CLL. About the study: After a median of about six years, about 14 patients stayed remitted and about twelve progressed; responses had been partial in some 25 and complete in 2. Treatment had run for a median about 11 months, range 6 to 36, when response samples were taken.

This clone was picked up a small number of times. Its target is unknown. Broader study findings: Clonality grew at ibrutinib response; at progression, it decreased back toward baseline.

The table came from immunoSEQ multiplex PCR; TCRdb's copy has only in-frame clones and leaves some out. The sample consists of about 120,000 clones, about 53% of them appearing once. This clonotype was obtained from a human donor with chronic lymphocytic leukemia. The source was PBMCs, collected after 24 months of ibrutinib treatment.

The CDR3 reads CASSYPAQGAVYGYTF. The CDR3 coding sequence is TGTGCCAGCAGTTACCCCGCGCAGGGGGCGGTCTATGGCTACACCTTC. V and J are TRBV6-6 and TRBJ1-2, with 8 bases aligning to TRBD1. Germline V gene lookup returns CDR1 MNHNY and CDR2 SVGAGI (reference sequence). Trimming took 2 bases from V and 4 from J; bases not matched to a gene: 9. This CDR3 spans 16 amino acids.